The rows below give T cell receptor beta chains drawn from one sample of a study of shared clonotypes between healthy human individuals. Data came from immunoSEQ multiplex PCR; TCRdb stores just in-frame clones and leaves some out. The data hold roughly 2.5 million clones, with approximately 90% observed a single time. The sequenced sample was naive CD4+ T cells sorted from blood. The origin of the receptors is a man aged 18 to 29 in good health. CDR3s include the opening cysteine and the closing phenylalanine or tryptophan. The D gene is left open where the match is weak. Not all rows give a size; the values are once, few, many and, for expanded clones, a class.

cdr3_aa	cdr3_nt	j_call	d_call	v_call	clone_size
CASSFDSRNEQYF	TGTGCCAGCAGTTTCGACAGTCGGAACGAGCAGTACTTC	TRBJ2-7	NA	TRBV27	NA
CSVLQDSYEQYF	TGCAGCGTCCTACAGGATTCCTACGAGCAGTACTTC	TRBJ2-7	NA	TRBV29-1	NA
CASTPGGATEAFF	TGTGCCAGCACCCCTGGAGGGGCCACTGAAGCTTTCTTT	TRBJ1-1	NA	TRBV6-5	NA
CASSLSGTSGKNEQFF	TGTGCCAGCAGCTTATCCGGGACTAGCGGGAAAAATGAGCAGTTCTTC	TRBJ2-1	TRBD2	TRBV9	NA
CASSLRVLANEKLFF	TGTGCCAGCAGCTTACGTGTGCTGGCTAATGAAAAACTGTTTTTT	TRBJ1-4	NA	TRBV5-8	NA
CASSVDSKNTGELFF	TGTGCCAGCAGCGTAGACTCTAAGAACACCGGGGAGCTGTTTTTT	TRBJ2-2	NA	TRBV9	NA
CASEGHNEQFF	TGTGCCAGCGAGGGCCACAATGAGCAGTTCTTC	TRBJ2-1	NA	TRBV6-1	NA
CASRVGGQKGAGELFF	TGTGCCAGCAGGGTCGGGGGTCAAAAAGGGGCCGGGGAGCTGTTTTTT	TRBJ2-2	NA	TRBV2	NA
CASRPQGFGNQPQHF	TGTGCCAGCAGACCGCAGGGTTTTGGCAATCAGCCCCAGCATTTT	TRBJ1-5	NA	TRBV27	NA
CASTPPLGWGTEAFF	TGTGCCAGCACCCCCCCGTTGGGGTGGGGCACTGAAGCTTTCTTT	TRBJ1-1	NA	TRBV6-1	once
CASSAQGLGVDIQYF	TGCGCCAGCAGTGCCCAAGGGTTGGGGGTGGACATTCAGTACTTC	TRBJ2-4	NA	TRBV10-2	NA
CASSRTGDQPQHF	TGTGCCAGCAGCAGGACAGGGGATCAGCCCCAGCATTTT	TRBJ1-5	TRBD1	TRBV7-9	NA
CASSLTTGATYEQYF	TGTGCCAGCAGTTTAACGACAGGGGCAACCTACGAGCAGTACTTC	TRBJ2-7	TRBD1	TRBV11-2	NA
CASTQRGQGPLGTEAFF	TGTGCCAGCACCCAGAGGGGACAGGGGCCCCTGGGCACTGAAGCTTTCTTT	TRBJ1-1	TRBD1	TRBV28	once
CSVDEGVTSEAFF	TGCAGCGTTGATGAGGGGGTTACCTCTGAAGCTTTCTTT	TRBJ1-1	NA	TRBV29-1	NA
CASSLVRVGGYNEQFF	TGCGCCAGCAGCTTGGTAAGAGTAGGTGGGTACAATGAGCAGTTCTTC	TRBJ2-1	NA	TRBV5-1	NA
CASSLSSGGNEKLFF	TGTGCCAGTAGTCTCAGCTCTGGGGGGAATGAAAAACTGTTTTTT	TRBJ1-4	NA	TRBV19	NA
CASSGQGWQETQYF	TGTGCCAGCTCCGGACAGGGATGGCAAGAGACCCAGTACTTC	TRBJ2-5	TRBD1	TRBV18	NA
CASSAGTGSNQPQHF	TGTGCCAGCAGTGCCGGGACAGGGTCCAATCAGCCCCAGCATTTT	TRBJ1-5	TRBD1	TRBV5-6	NA
CASSLGEGSYTF	TGCGCCAGCAGCTTGGGTGAAGGCAGCTACACCTTC	TRBJ1-2	NA	TRBV5-1	NA
CASSIQGQGNTEAFF	TGTGCCAGTAGTATTCAGGGACAGGGAAACACTGAAGCTTTCTTT	TRBJ1-1	TRBD1	TRBV19	NA
CASSPANYGYTF	TGTGCCAGTAGTCCAGCTAACTATGGCTACACCTTC	TRBJ1-2	NA	TRBV19	NA
CASAEGGGETQYF	TGTGCCAGTGCTGAGGGAGGGGGAGAGACCCAGTACTTC	TRBJ2-5	NA	TRBV28	NA
CASSPSIDSFEAFF	TGTGCCAGCTCACCCTCAATCGACAGTTTTGAAGCTTTCTTT	TRBJ1-1	NA	TRBV18	NA
CASSPPGGGGSYEQYF	TGTGCCAGCTCACCACCTGGTGGTGGAGGGTCCTACGAGCAGTACTTC	TRBJ2-7	NA	TRBV18	once
CASSEVGLAGNEQFF	TGTGCCAGCAGTGAAGTGGGACTAGCGGGGAATGAGCAGTTCTTC	TRBJ2-1	TRBD2	TRBV2	NA
CASSLGDRIYGYTF	TGTGCCAGCAGCTTAGGGGACAGGATCTATGGCTACACCTTC	TRBJ1-2	TRBD1	TRBV7-9	NA
CASSLGRGEKLFF	TGTGCCAGCAGCTTAGGGCGGGGAGAAAAACTGTTTTTT	TRBJ1-4	NA	TRBV7-9	NA
CASSRSGAGNTIYF	TGTGCCAGCAGCCGTTCTGGGGCTGGAAACACCATATATTTT	TRBJ1-3	NA	TRBV9	once
CASRRDYTYNEQFF	TGTGCCAGCAGACGGGACTATACCTACAATGAGCAGTTCTTC	TRBJ2-1	TRBD2	TRBV5-4	NA
CASSLGDTQETQYF	TGCGCCAGCAGCTTGGGAGACACTCAAGAGACCCAGTACTTC	TRBJ2-5	NA	TRBV5-1	NA